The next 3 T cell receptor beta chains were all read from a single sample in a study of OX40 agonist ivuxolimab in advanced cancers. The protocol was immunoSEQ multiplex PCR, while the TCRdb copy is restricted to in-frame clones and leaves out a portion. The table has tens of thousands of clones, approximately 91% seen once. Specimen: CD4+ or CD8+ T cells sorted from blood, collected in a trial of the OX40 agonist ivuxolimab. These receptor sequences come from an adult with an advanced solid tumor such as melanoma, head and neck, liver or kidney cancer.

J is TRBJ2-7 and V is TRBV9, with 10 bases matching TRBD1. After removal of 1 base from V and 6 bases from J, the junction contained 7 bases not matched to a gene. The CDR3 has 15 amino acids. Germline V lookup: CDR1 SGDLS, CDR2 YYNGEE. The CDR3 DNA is TGTGCCAGCAGCGTAAGCCGAGACAGGGGGCCCGAGCAGTACTTC. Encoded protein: CASSVSRDRGPEQYF.

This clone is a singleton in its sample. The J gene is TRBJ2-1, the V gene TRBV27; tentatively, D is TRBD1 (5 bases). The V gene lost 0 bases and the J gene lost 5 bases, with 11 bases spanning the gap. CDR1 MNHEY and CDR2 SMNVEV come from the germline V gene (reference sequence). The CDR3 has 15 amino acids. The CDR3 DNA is TGTGCCAGCAGTTTATCCCCAGGGCCCCACAATGAGCAGTTCTTC. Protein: CASSLSPGPHNEQFF.

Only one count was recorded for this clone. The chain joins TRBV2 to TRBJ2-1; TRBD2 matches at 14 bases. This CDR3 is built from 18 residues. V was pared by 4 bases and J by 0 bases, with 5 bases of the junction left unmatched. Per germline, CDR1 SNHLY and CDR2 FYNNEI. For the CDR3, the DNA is TGTGCCAGCAGTGGACTAGCGGGAGGGCCTTACTCCTACAATGAGCAGTTCTTC. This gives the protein CASSGLAGGPYSYNEQFF.